These 21 T cell receptor beta chains were sequenced from one sample in a study of metastatic and nonmetastatic thyroid tumors (dated by TCRdb to the early 2020s). Libraries were built with PCR. Sequencer: Illumina HiSeq 4000. Clones were called with MiXCR by TCRdb after fastp trimmed the public reads at Q25, and only in-frame beta chains were retained. The sample table shows 40,000 to 50,000 clones, and around 10% are seen once. The leading ten clones occupy around 9.7% of the sample. No patient had received any treatment before thyroid surgery. Sequenced material: blood. The receptor set was obtained from a male donor with papillary thyroid cancer or a benign thyroid nodule (not recorded which). Some clones in this sample may be carry-over from other donors' samples.

This clone appeared many times. The rearrangement uses TRBV20-1 and TRBJ2-1; D not certain. This CDR3 region has 10 residues. CDR1 is DFQATT, CDR2 SNEGSKA, per germline (reference sequence). Deletions cut 6 bases from V and 9 bases from J, with 9 bases between. The CDR3 region has the DNA TGCAGTGCCCCCTTGGGTGAGCAGTTCTTC. It translates to CSAPLGEQFF.

Worth noting for this clone: This clone may be a read error of a much larger clone one base away. The same CDR3 is also encoded by other DNA sequences in this sample. The chain is built from TRBV5-1 and TRBJ2-6; 10 bases line up with TRBD1. CDR1 is SGHRS and CDR2 is YFSETQ in the germline V gene. The CDR3 is made up of 16 amino acids. Trimming took 8 bases from V and 4 from J; bases not matched to a gene: 9. DNA of the CDR3: TGCGCCAGTTCCGGGACAGGGGTCTCCGGGGCCAACGTCCTGACTTTC. This codes for CASSGTGVSGANVLTF.

Details on this clone: A much larger clonotype is one base distant, so this may be a read error. V gene TRBV10-1 combines with J gene TRBJ1-1, with 7 bases aligning to TRBD1. Germline CDR1 reads WNHNN; CDR2 reads SYGVQD (reference sequence). CDR3 size: 15 residues. V lost 6 bases, J lost 1 base, and 8 bases stayed unmatched. The CDR3 DNA reads TGCGCCAGCAGACCGGCACAGGGGCCGAACACTGAAGCTTTCTTT. Encoded protein: CASRPAQGPNTEAFF.

This clone showed up many times. The CDR3 coding sequence is TGTGCCGGGACCTCAGGACAGCTGAACACTGAAGCTTTCTTT. Protein sequence: CAGTSGQLNTEAFF. The chain has TRBV30 and TRBJ1-1, with a possible D match to TRBD1 (6 bases). Germline V gene data show CDR1 as GTSNPN and CDR2 as SVGIG (reference sequence). This CDR3 region has 14 residues. Trimming stripped 8 bases from V and 0 bases from J, with 16 bases between. Filled out from reference TRBV30 and TRBJ1-1, the complete variable domain reads SQTIHQWPATLVQPVGSPLSLECTVEGTSNPNLYWYRQAAGRGLQLLFYSVGIGQISSEVPQNLSASRPQDRQFILSSKKLLLSDSGFYLCAGTSGQLNTEAFFGQGTRLTVV.

The CDR3 nucleotides read TGTGCCAGCTCACCACCGATGACAGGGGGCTATACGAACACCGGGGAGCTGTTTTTT. Translating gives CASSPPMTGGYTNTGELFF. The chain uses TRBV18 and TRBJ2-2, with 10 nucleotides matching TRBD1. V lost 0 bases and J lost 0; bases outside the gene matches: 7. Germline CDR1 KGHSH, CDR2 LQKENI. CDR3 size: 19 residues.

This clone was observed at least ten times. DNA for the CDR3: TGCGCCAGCAGCCCGGGACTACAAAAGACCCAAGAGACCCAGTACTTC. The encoded protein is CASSPGLQKTQETQYF. The chain combines TRBV5-1 with TRBJ2-5; 7 bases agree with TRBD2. CDR1 SGHRS and CDR2 YFSETQ come from the germline V gene. The CDR3 length is 16 residues. The V gene end was trimmed by 4 bases and the J gene end by 1 base; junction bases not matched to a gene: 10.

This clone was seen many times. CDR3 residues: CASSQVSRVSGNTIYF. CDR3 coding DNA: TGCGCCAGCAGCCAAGTGAGCAGGGTCTCTGGAAACACCATATATTTT. The V and J genes are TRBV4-1 and TRBJ1-3; weak D call: TRBD1 (5 bases). V was cut by 1 base and J by 0 bases, with 10 bases left in between. CDR1 is MGHRA, CDR2 YSYEKL, per germline. The CDR3 loop spans 16 amino acids.

This clone is termed medium-sized (0.01 to 0.1%). The V and J genes are TRBV6-2 or TRBV6-3 and TRBJ1-2; D is ambiguous. The CDR3 is 15 amino acids. Germline V gene lookup returns CDR1 MNHEY and CDR2 SVGEGT. The germline V and J ends were trimmed by 6 bases and 4 bases, with 18 bases remaining between them. Written as DNA, the CDR3 is TGTGCCAGCAGCTCCGTCCGACTTGGAAGCTATGGCTACACCTTC. As protein: CASSSVRLGSYGYTF.

This clone was seen at least ten times. The J gene is TRBJ2-5, the V gene TRBV4-1; D tentatively fits TRBD1 or TRBD2 (5 bases each). The CDR3 is 14 residues long. Per germline, CDR1 MGHRA and CDR2 YSYEKL. V lost 4 bases to trimming and J lost 1 base, with 10 bases between them. DNA of the CDR3: TGCGCCAGCAGCCGGGGACCTGCCCAAGAGACCCAGTACTTC. Its protein product is CASSRGPAQETQYF.

This clone has a count of ten or more. This chain connects TRBV6-2 or TRBV6-3 to TRBJ1-4; D uncertain. Germline V gene data show CDR1 as MNHEY and CDR2 as SVGEGT. Trimming cost V 2 bases and J 6 bases, with 4 bases left between them. The CDR3 is 12 amino acids. The CDR3 region is CASSYRDEKLFF. The CDR3 DNA follows: TGTGCCAGCAGTTACCGGGATGAAAAACTGTTTTTT.

The table lists this clone with many counts. The J gene is TRBJ2-1, the V gene TRBV19, with 8 bases identical to TRBD2. The germline V gene encodes CDR1 LNHDA and CDR2 SQIVND (reference sequence). V trimming: 7 bases; J trimming: 3 bases; junction bases outside the gene matches: 11. This CDR3 contains 16 residues. CDR3 DNA: TGTGCCAGTACCCAGACGAGCGGGAGTGTCTACAATGAGCAGTTCTTC. Protein sequence: CASTQTSGSVYNEQFF.

This clone was recorded at least ten times. A much larger clone lies a single base off, so this may be a read error. The chain joins TRBV7-6 to TRBJ2-7; D not certain. CDR3 length: 14 residues. Germline CDR1 SGHVS, CDR2 FNYEAQ. CDR3 amino acids: CASSSSSPSHEQYF. DNA for the CDR3: TGTGCCAGCAGCTCCTCGTCACCCTCCCACGAGCAGTACTTC.

This clone was seen at least ten times. The rearrangement joins TRBV7-3 to TRBJ2-5; the match to TRBD1 covers 10 bases. CDR1 SGHTA and CDR2 FQGTGA come from the germline V gene. The CDR3 extends over 15 amino acids. After removal of 4 bases from V and 5 bases from J, the junction contained 7 bases not matched to a gene. The CDR3 protein is CASSSGQGPAETQYF. For the CDR3, the DNA is TGTGCCAGCAGCTCGGGACAGGGGCCGGCGGAGACCCAGTACTTC. The full variable domain, its missing parts supplied by reference TRBV7-3 and TRBJ2-5, is GAGVSQTPSNKVTEKGKYVELRCDPISGHTALYWYRQSLGQGPEFLIYFQGTGAADDSGLPNDRFFAVRPEGSVSTLKIQRTERGDSAVYLCASSSGQGPAETQYFGPGTRLLVL.

This clone was seen ten or more times. V and J are TRBV10-2 and TRBJ1-5, with D possibly being TRBD1 (6 bases). The CDR3 runs 14 residues. Deletions cut 3 bases from V and 4 bases from J, with 10 bases between. Germline V gives CDR1 WSHSY, CDR2 SAAADI. This CDR3 is CASSDGQLNQPQHF. Here the CDR3 DNA reads TGCGCCAGCAGTGACGGACAGTTAAATCAGCCCCAGCATTTT.

This chain links TRBV3-1 with TRBJ2-3; 8 bases line up with TRBD1. The germline CDR1 and CDR2 sequences are LGHDT and YNNKEL (reference sequence). With 4 bases clipped from V and 5 bases from J, the junction kept 11 bases outside the gene matches. The CDR3 is made up of 16 amino acids. The CDR3 reads CASSPRERTGIDTQYF. DNA of the CDR3: TGTGCCAGCAGCCCTCGAGAAAGGACAGGGATAGATACGCAGTATTTT.

This clone has a handful of counts. The chain couples TRBV6-1 to TRBJ2-3, with D perhaps being TRBD1 or TRBD2 (5 bases each). Germline lookup yields CDR1 MNHNS and CDR2 SASEGT. This CDR3 has 16 residues. V lost 6 bases and J lost 6, with 22 bases in between. Written as DNA, the CDR3 is TGTGCCAGCAGGGTGACAGTAAAGCGGACGATGGATACGCAGTATTTT. Protein: CASRVTVKRTMDTQYF.

The table lists this clone with many counts. The chain links TRBV14 to TRBJ2-3; TRBD1 might be the D (6 bases). Germline values: CDR1 SGHDN, CDR2 FVKESK. The CDR3 sequence is 15 residues long. V was clipped by 1 base and J by 6 bases, with 14 bases between them. CDR3 amino acids: CASSQVQGWWDTQYF. Written as DNA, the CDR3 is TGTGCCAGCAGCCAAGTACAGGGATGGTGGGATACGCAGTATTTT.

Points on this clone: The sample carries other DNA sequences with the same CDR3. V and J are TRBV12-3 or TRBV12-4 and TRBJ2-7; tentative D call: TRBD1 (6 bases). The CDR3 sequence is 15 residues long. V dropped 3 bases and J dropped 3 bases, with 15 bases sitting between them. The CDR3 spells CASSFWSDRFYEQYF. The CDR3 DNA is TGTGCCAGCAGTTTTTGGTCTGACAGGTTCTACGAGCAGTACTTC.

V and J are TRBV28 and TRBJ1-5; no reliable D call. CDR1 is MDHEN and CDR2 is SYDVKM in the germline V gene. V was shortened by 3 bases and J by 3 bases, with 12 bases between the two germline ends. The CDR3 runs 15 residues. CDR3 residues: CASSLGSSVNQPQHF. The DNA of the CDR3 is TGTGCCAGCAGTTTGGGGTCGTCCGTCAATCAGCCCCAGCATTTT. The complete variable domain, with remaining parts taken from reference TRBV28 and TRBJ1-5, reads DVKVTQSSRYLVKRTGEKVFLECVQDMDHENMFWYRQDPGLGLRLIYFSYDVKMKEKGDIPEGYSVSREKKERFSLILESASTNQTSMYLCASSLGSSVNQPQHFGDGTRLSIL.

This clone was recorded at least ten times. The genes are TRBV6-4 and TRBJ2-1; D might be TRBD2 (7 bases). The CDR3 covers 14 residues. V was clipped by 3 bases and J by 7 bases, with 13 bases between them. Looked up from germline, CDR1 is MRHNA and CDR2 is SNTAGT. CDR3 sequence: CASSESRGGNEQFF. The CDR3 bases are TGTGCCAGCAGTGAATCAAGGGGGGGAAATGAGCAGTTCTTC.

The chain carries TRBV4-3 and TRBJ2-1; D not resolved. The CDR3 covers 13 residues. V lost 1 base and J lost 7, with 8 bases in between. Germline V gene sequence: CDR1 LGHNA, CDR2 YSLEER. The CDR3 spells CASSQGVRNEQFF. In nucleotides, the CDR3 is TGCGCCAGCAGCCAAGGCGTGAGGAATGAGCAGTTCTTC.